This T cell receptor beta chain originates from a study of blood T cell repertoires in COVID-19. Assay used: immunoSEQ multiplex PCR; TCRdb lists only in-frame clones, some missing. Here the sample spans about 340,000 clones, more than 90% being singletons. The CDR3 has 13 amino acids. Germline loops: CDR1 MNHEY, CDR2 SMNVEV (reference sequence). V was shortened by 4 bases and J by 10 bases, with 11 bases between the two germline ends. The sequence was obtained from a woman under 40 who had recovered from COVID-19. The V call is TRBV27, the J call TRBJ1-6, with D perhaps TRBD1 (5 bases). Sequencing input: PBMCs or T cells enriched from blood (not recorded which). The CDR3 DNA is TGTGCCAGCAGTTCCCAGGGAGGGTCACCCCTCCACTTT. Translation gives CASSSQGGSPLHF.